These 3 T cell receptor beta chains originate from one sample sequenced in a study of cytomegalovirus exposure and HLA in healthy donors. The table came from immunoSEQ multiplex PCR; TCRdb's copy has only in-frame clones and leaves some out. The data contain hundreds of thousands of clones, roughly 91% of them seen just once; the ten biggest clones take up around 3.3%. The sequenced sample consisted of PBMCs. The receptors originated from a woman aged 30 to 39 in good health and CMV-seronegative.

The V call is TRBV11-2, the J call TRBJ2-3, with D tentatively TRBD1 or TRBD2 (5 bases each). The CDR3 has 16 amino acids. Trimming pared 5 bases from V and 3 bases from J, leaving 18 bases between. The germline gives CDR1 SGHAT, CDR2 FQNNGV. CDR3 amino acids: CASSRTLGTTTDTQYF. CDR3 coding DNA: TGTGCCAGCAGCAGGACGCTCGGGACGACTACAGATACGCAGTATTTT.

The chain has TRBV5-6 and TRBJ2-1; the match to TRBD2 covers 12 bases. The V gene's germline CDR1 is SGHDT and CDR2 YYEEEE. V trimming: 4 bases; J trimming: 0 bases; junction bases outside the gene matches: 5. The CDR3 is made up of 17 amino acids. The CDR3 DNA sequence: TGTGCCAGCAGCCTCCGACTAGCGGGAGTCTCCTACAATGAGCAGTTCTTC. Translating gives CASSLRLAGVSYNEQFF. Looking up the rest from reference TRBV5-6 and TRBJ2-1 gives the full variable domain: DAGVTQSPTHLIKTRGQQVTLRCSPKSGHDTVSWYQQALGQGPQFIFQYYEEEERQRGNFPDRFSGHQFPNYSSELNVNALLLGDSALYLCASSLRLAGVSYNEQFFGPGTRLTVL.

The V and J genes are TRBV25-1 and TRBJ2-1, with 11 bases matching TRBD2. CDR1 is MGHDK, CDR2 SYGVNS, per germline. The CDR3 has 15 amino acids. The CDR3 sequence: CGRVAGGSSYNEQFF. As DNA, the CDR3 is TGTGGCAGGGTAGCGGGAGGGAGCTCCTACAATGAGCAGTTCTTC.